Listed below are T cell receptor beta chains from one sample, sequenced in a study of T cells after yellow fever vaccination. TCRdb reprocessed the 5' RACE reads with MiXCR, giving one entry per CDR3 protein. Counted here are 500,000 to 650,000 distinct CDR3 sequences, approximately 13% occurring once; the ten biggest clones make up roughly 13%. Specimen: PBMCs, collected on the day of the yellow fever booster vaccination. Every receptor here comes from a man under 40 who received the YFV17D yellow fever vaccine. The CDR3 runs from the conserved cysteine through the conserved F or W. A D gene is named only where the DNA matches it firmly. Some rows have no size entry. The others give once, few or many, or a class for an expanded clone.

V,size,J,D,DNA,CDR3
TRBV5-1,.,TRBJ2-7,TRBD2,TGCGCCAGCAGCGGGGGACTAGCGGGAGGAGGTGAGCAGTACTTC,CASSGGLAGGGEQYF
TRBV7-9,.,TRBJ2-1,TRBD1,TGTGCCAGCAGCTTCCGGGACAGACCATACAATGAGCAGTTCTTC,CASSFRDRPYNEQFF
TRBV7-8,few,TRBJ2-7,.,TGTGCCAGCAGCCCTACCACCCTCGAGCAGTACTTC,CASSPTTLEQYF
TRBV7-2,.,TRBJ2-5,.,TGTGCCAGCAGCTCGCGCCCAGGAAGACAAGAGACCCAGTACTTC,CASSSRPGRQETQYF
TRBV5-1,.,TRBJ2-1,.,TGCGCCAGCAGCTTGACCCACACCCACAGGTTGAATGGCAATGAGCAGTTCTTC,CASSLTHTHRLNGNEQFF
TRBV12-3/TRBV12-4,few,TRBJ1-3,.,TGTGCCAGCAGTCGGACGGGAGACTCTGGAAACACCATATATTTT,CASSRTGDSGNTIYF
TRBV9,many,TRBJ2-3,.,TGTGCCAGCAGCCCCCTGACGGCATTAGATACGCAGTATTTT,CASSPLTALDTQYF
TRBV20-1,.,TRBJ2-7,TRBD2,TGCAGTGCTAGAGAGGGGGGACTAGTCCGCGAGCAGTACTTC,CSAREGGLVREQYF
TRBV24-1,few,TRBJ2-1,.,TGTGCCACCAGTGATCCCCTAGTCAATGAGCAGTTCTTC,CATSDPLVNEQFF
TRBV7-2,few,TRBJ2-7,.,TGTGCCAGCAGCTTAGTCCTAAATAATGAGCAGTACTTC,CASSLVLNNEQYF
TRBV12-3/TRBV12-4,.,TRBJ2-3,.,TGTGCCAGCAGTTTCCCAGGGGCCCATCGCTATTTT,CASSFPGAHRYF
TRBV6-1,.,TRBJ2-7,.,TGTGCCAGCAAATCGAACGATCAGGGGGGCGAGCAGTACTTC,CASKSNDQGGEQYF
TRBV6-5,few,TRBJ2-7,TRBD1,TGTGCCAGCAGTTACAACAGGGGAGAATACGAGCAGTACTTC,CASSYNRGEYEQYF
TRBV7-3,few,TRBJ1-1,.,TGTGCCAGCAGGTCAGGGAGGAACACTGAAGCTTTCTTT,CASRSGRNTEAFF